This passage covers 28 T cell receptor beta chains from one sample sequenced in a study of shared clonotypes between healthy human individuals. Naive CD8 cells comprised CD45RO-negative, CCR7-positively selected cells, excluding terminally differentiated effector memory CD45RA+ cells. The repertoire was sequenced with immunoSEQ multiplex PCR; TCRdb's copy has only in-frame clones and lacks some. The data hold about 2 million clones, with approximately 95% observed a single time. What was sequenced was naive CD8+ T cells sorted from blood. The receptors were gathered from a man younger than 30 in good health.

The CDR3 spells CASSQIFGVWEQYF. The CDR3 DNA sequence: TGCGCCAGCAGCCAAATTTTCGGGGTTTGGGAGCAGTACTTC. The rearrangement uses TRBV4-1 and TRBJ2-7, with D possibly TRBD2 on 5 matching bases. V was cut by 2 bases and J by 7 bases, with 15 bases left in between. Looked up from germline, CDR1 is MGHRA and CDR2 is YSYEKL. CDR3 length: 14 residues.

The chain carries TRBV28 and TRBJ2-1; TRBD2 matches 8 bases. Germline loops: CDR1 MDHEN, CDR2 SYDVKM. V was clipped by 3 bases and J by 1 base; unmatched bases: 11. The CDR3 totals 18 residues. The CDR3 nucleotides are TGTGCCAGCAGTTTGTCCATAGCGGGGCCTCCTTCCTACAATGAGCAGTTCTTC. Protein product: CASSLSIAGPPSYNEQFF.

The chain combines TRBV10-2 with TRBJ2-7, with TRBD1 matching 9 bases. The CDR3 totals 13 residues. J lost 7 bases, V lost 6 bases, and 7 bases had no gene match. The germline V gene encodes CDR1 WSHSY and CDR2 SAAADI. The CDR3 DNA is TGCGCCAGCAGGGGACAGGGTGGACCGGAGCAGTACTTC. Amino acids: CASRGQGGPEQYF.

The V and J genes are TRBV10-2 and TRBJ2-3; the D is unclear. Germline CDR1 WSHSY, CDR2 SAAADI. Trimming took 3 bases from V and 0 from J, leaving 7 bases between them. The CDR3 runs to 14 residues. The CDR3 spells CASSDSASTDTQYF. The CDR3 DNA follows: TGCGCCAGCAGTGACAGCGCCAGCACAGATACGCAGTATTTT.

This clone was detected only once. The chain combines TRBV19 with TRBJ2-7; the D is unclear. Germline lookup yields CDR1 LNHDA and CDR2 SQIVND (reference sequence). V was clipped by 3 bases and J by 7 bases, with 16 bases between them. The length of the CDR3 is 14 residues. The CDR3: CASSIGDPPREQYF. CDR3 in DNA: TGTGCCAGTAGTATCGGAGACCCCCCTAGGGAGCAGTACTTC.

On this clone: The same CDR3 can be traced to other DNA sequences in this sample. The chain is built from TRBV30 and TRBJ2-3; the D is unclear. The CDR3 has 11 residues. V lost 1 base and J 4 bases, leaving 3 bases between the germline ends. The germline V gene has CDR1 GTSNPN and CDR2 SVGIG (reference sequence). CDR3 in DNA: TGTGCCTGGAGTGGGTCAGATACGCAGTATTTT. It yields the protein CAWSGSDTQYF.

This clone was seen only once. This sequence joins TRBV11-2 and TRBJ2-5; D uncertain. Germline CDR1 is SGHAT and CDR2 is FQNNGV. V gave up 2 bases and J gave up 4 bases, with 11 bases separating them. The CDR3 totals 14 residues. The CDR3 loop reads CASSLWVFSETQYF. CDR3 bases: TGTGCCAGCAGCTTATGGGTGTTCTCAGAGACCCAGTACTTC.

This chain uses TRBV6-1 with TRBJ2-5; D not resolved. Trimming took 4 bases from V and 5 from J, leaving 14 bases between them. From germline, CDR1 is MNHNS and CDR2 SASEGT. The CDR3 is 14 amino acids. The CDR3 DNA reads TGTGCCAGCAGTGTAGGCCTGGAAACGGAGACCCAGTACTTC. As protein: CASSVGLETETQYF.

CDR3 sequence reads: CASSPPGPGRDEQYF. As DNA, the CDR3 is TGTGCCAGCAGCCCCCCGGGCCCCGGGCGGGACGAGCAGTACTTC. The chain employs TRBV7-9 and TRBJ2-5; the D gene is possibly TRBD2 (5 bases). The DNA end is more similar to TRBJ2-7, so the J call may be wrong. CDR3 length: 15 residues. Germline lookup yields CDR1 SEHNR and CDR2 FQNEAQ (reference sequence).

V and J are TRBV7-9 and TRBJ2-1; maybe TRBD2 (6 bases). Between the trimmed V and J ends, which lost 2 bases and 7 bases, there was a span of 18 bases. Germline V gene lookup returns CDR1 SEHNR and CDR2 FQNEAQ (reference sequence). CDR3 length: 16 amino acids. CDR3 protein: CASSLYVAEASNEQFF. The CDR3 DNA reads TGTGCCAGCAGCTTATACGTAGCGGAAGCCTCTAATGAGCAGTTCTTC.

The sample holds one count of this clone. The chain carries TRBV27 and TRBJ2-1, with TRBD1 matching 8 bases. V shed 6 bases and J 10 bases; nucleotides not matched to a gene: 8. The germline V gene encodes CDR1 MNHEY and CDR2 SMNVEV (reference sequence). The CDR3 sequence is 13 residues long. The CDR3 DNA is TGTGCCAGCAGGGACAGGGTATACGGGGAGCAGTTCTTC. It codes for CASRDRVYGEQFF.

The chain couples TRBV2 to TRBJ2-7, with no clear D. The germline V and J ends were trimmed by 0 bases and 4 bases, with 13 bases remaining between them. CDR1 and CDR2 from the germline V gene are SNHLY and FYNNEI. The CDR3 runs 15 residues. The CDR3 DNA reads TGTGCCAGCAGTGAAGCTTACGGCACGACTTACGAGCAGTACTTC. Translating it yields CASSEAYGTTYEQYF.

This chain connects TRBV15 to TRBJ2-7; no firm D call. V dropped 3 bases and J dropped 1 base, with 16 bases sitting between them. The V gene's germline CDR1 is LNHNV and CDR2 YYDKDF (reference sequence). This CDR3 region has 16 residues. In nucleotides, the CDR3 is TGTGCCACCAGCAGTCCCCACCAGATCGAGTCCTACGAGCAGTACTTC. Protein sequence: CATSSPHQIESYEQYF. The variable domain in full, with the rest retrieved from reference TRBV15 and TRBJ2-7, is DAMVIQNPRYQVTQFGKPVTLSCSQTLNHNVMYWYQQKSSQAPKLLFHYYDKDFNNEADTPDNFQSRRPNTSFCFLDIRSPGLGDTAMYLCATSSPHQIESYEQYFGPGTRLTVT.

This rearrangement joins TRBV27 to TRBJ2-5; D may be TRBD1 (7 bases). V gave up 2 bases and J gave up 4 bases, with 11 bases separating them. The germline CDR1 and CDR2 sequences are MNHEY and SMNVEV (reference sequence). The CDR3 runs to 14 residues. The chain's CDR3 is CASSLLEGAETQYF. In DNA form, the CDR3 reads TGTGCCAGCAGTTTACTGGAGGGGGCAGAGACCCAGTACTTC.

As to this clone: The same CDR3 is also encoded by other DNA sequences in this sample. This chain connects TRBV11-2 to TRBJ2-7; D uncertain. The CDR3 runs 12 residues. The V gene lost 4 bases and the J gene lost 3 bases, with 7 bases spanning the gap. Germline V gene lookup returns CDR1 SGHAT and CDR2 FQNNGV. The CDR3 bases are TGTGCCAGCAGCTCCTCATTCTACGAGCAGTACTTC. This sequence encodes CASSSSFYEQYF.

J is TRBJ2-7 and V is TRBV5-1, with D unclear. The CDR3 is 15 residues long. V was clipped by 0 bases and J by 4 bases, with 14 bases between them. CDR1 is SGHRS, CDR2 YFSETQ, per germline. This CDR3 is CASSLASPTQYEQYF. In nucleotides, the CDR3 is TGCGCCAGCAGCTTGGCCTCTCCCACACAGTACGAGCAGTACTTC.

The chain links TRBV19 to TRBJ2-7; D might be TRBD1 (5 bases). V was shortened by 7 bases and J by 0 bases, with 16 bases between the two germline ends. This CDR3 is built from 15 residues. Per the germline V gene, CDR1 is LNHDA and CDR2 is SQIVND (reference sequence). The CDR3 is CASMGPESNSYEQYF. The CDR3 DNA reads TGTGCCAGTATGGGGCCCGAGAGCAACTCCTACGAGCAGTACTTC.

This chain uses TRBV28 with TRBJ2-5; TRBD2 agrees at 13 bases. J was trimmed by 5 bases and V by 2 bases; bases with no gene match: 5. The germline V gene encodes CDR1 MDHEN and CDR2 SYDVKM. This CDR3 has 16 residues. The CDR3 DNA reads TGTGCCAGCAGTTTAGAACTAGCGGGGGGGCCGGAGACCCAGTACTTC. Translation gives CASSLELAGGPETQYF.

CDR3 DNA: TGCAGCGTTGAGGGACGGATTCACGAGCAGTACTTC. Translating it yields CSVEGRIHEQYF. The chain combines TRBV29-1 with TRBJ2-7; either TRBD1 or TRBD2 may supply D (5 bases each). Per germline, CDR1 SQVTM and CDR2 ANQGSEA. The CDR3 is made up of 12 amino acids. Trimming took 3 bases from V and 5 from J, leaving 11 bases between them.

This clone occurred a few times. J is TRBJ2-1 and V is TRBV19; no definite D call. CDR3 length equals 13 residues. The ends were cut back, 2 bases at V and 6 bases at J, with 8 bases in the middle. In germline, CDR1 is LNHDA, CDR2 SQIVND (reference sequence). Written as DNA, the CDR3 is TGTGCCAGTAGTATACGCAGCCTCAATGAGCAGTTCTTC. This sequence encodes CASSIRSLNEQFF.

The chain links TRBV7-9 to TRBJ2-1; TRBD2 is a possible D gene (6 bases). V dropped 3 bases and J dropped 0 bases, with 12 bases sitting between them. CDR1 SEHNR and CDR2 FQNEAQ come from the germline V gene (reference sequence). The CDR3 length is 16 residues. In DNA form, the CDR3 reads TGTGCCAGCAGCTTGATCGGGGGTAGCTCCTACAATGAGCAGTTCTTC. Protein: CASSLIGGSSYNEQFF. Full variable domain (missing parts from reference TRBV7-9 and TRBJ2-1): DTGVSQNPRHKITKRGQNVTFRCDPISEHNRLYWYRQTLGQGPEFLTYFQNEAQLEKSRLLSDRFSAERPKGSFSTLEIQRTEQGDSAMYLCASSLIGGSSYNEQFFGPGTRLTVL.

The chain recombines TRBV5-1 with TRBJ2-1, with TRBD1 matching over 10 bases. Trimming took 4 bases from V and 8 from J; bases not matched to a gene: 6. Germline CDR1 is SGHRS and CDR2 is YFSETQ. This CDR3 spans 14 amino acids. CDR3 nucleotide sequence: TGCGCCAGCAGCCAGGACAGGGGGACGGATGAGCAGTTCTTC. The encoded protein is CASSQDRGTDEQFF.

The chain joins TRBV19 to TRBJ2-2, with D unresolved. The CDR3 consists of 16 residues. V was trimmed by 3 bases and J by 0 bases, leaving 11 bases between them. Germline CDR1 reads LNHDA; CDR2 reads SQIVND (reference sequence). CDR3 nucleotide sequence: TGTGCCAGTAGTATTGGATACGGGTCGAACACCGGGGAGCTGTTTTTT. Translating it yields CASSIGYGSNTGELFF.

The genes are TRBV5-1 and TRBJ1-4, with TRBD1 matching over 9 bases. Losses at the gene ends were 0 bases for V and 7 bases for J; bases not matched to a gene: 4. The germline CDR1 and CDR2 sequences are SGHRS and YFSETQ. CDR3 length: 15 residues. In DNA form, the CDR3 reads TGCGCCAGCAGCTTGGACAGGGGGCTTGGTGAAAAACTGTTTTTT. Its translation is CASSLDRGLGEKLFF.

This chain links TRBV5-6 with TRBJ2-3; 8 nucleotides line up with TRBD2. Germline CDR1 is SGHDT and CDR2 is YYEEEE. This CDR3 has 18 amino acids. Germline trimming cut 3 bases from V and 2 bases from J; bases unmatched to any gene: 14. In DNA, the CDR3 is TGTGCCAGCAGCTCCGGATCCGAGATAGCGGGAAACACAGATACGCAGTATTTT. Translated, it gives CASSSGSEIAGNTDTQYF. The full variable domain, completed using reference TRBV5-6 and TRBJ2-3, is DAGVTQSPTHLIKTRGQQVTLRCSPKSGHDTVSWYQQALGQGPQFIFQYYEEEERQRGNFPDRFSGHQFPNYSSELNVNALLLGDSALYLCASSSGSEIAGNTDTQYFGPGTRLTVL.

The rearrangement links TRBV6-4 to TRBJ1-4; D remains ambiguous. Germline CDR1 MRHNA, CDR2 SNTAGT. V lost 7 bases, J lost 3 bases, and 6 bases lay in between. The CDR3 consists of 12 residues. The CDR3 nucleotides are TGTGCCAGCAAAATTCCTAATGAAAAACTGTTTTTT. Its translation is CASKIPNEKLFF.

This sequence joins TRBV7-3 and TRBJ2-7, with 9 bases that match TRBD1. The CDR3 sequence is 17 residues long. After removal of 1 base from V and 5 bases from J, the junction contained 12 bases not matched to a gene. The germline gives CDR1 SGHTA, CDR2 FQGTGA. Here the CDR3 reads CASSLNPPGTGFNEQYF. Here the CDR3 DNA reads TGTGCCAGCAGCTTAAACCCCCCCGGGACAGGGTTCAACGAGCAGTACTTC.

J is TRBJ2-7 and V is TRBV4-3, with 11 nucleotides matching TRBD1. Germline-derived CDR1 and CDR2 are LGHNA and YSLEER. The CDR3 consists of 16 residues. V trimming: 1 base; J trimming: 4 bases; junction bases outside the gene matches: 6. CDR3 protein: CASSQGPGQGVYEQYF. The CDR3 nucleotides are TGCGCCAGCAGCCAAGGACCGGGACAGGGGGTATACGAGCAGTACTTC.